This entry lists 30 T cell receptor beta chains sequenced from one sample in a study of shared clonotypes between healthy human individuals. Naivety among CD8 cells was defined by CD45RO negativity and positive CCR7 selection, thereby excluding terminally differentiated effector memory CD45RA+ cells. Produced via immunoSEQ multiplex PCR; TCRdb's table is partial and in-frame only. The data contain about 2.1 million clones, about 92% of them singletons. Sequencing was carried out using naive CD8+ T cells from PBMCs. The receptors shown here come from a man younger than 35 in good health. Some clones in this sample may be carry-over from other donors' samples.

The J gene is TRBJ2-7, the V gene TRBV30; 9 bases align to TRBD1. Germline CDR1 GTSNPN, CDR2 SVGIG (reference sequence). CDR3 length: 15 residues. J was trimmed by 3 bases and V by 2 bases; bases with no gene match: 8. Written as DNA, the CDR3 is TGTGCCTGGAGTTTCCGAGACAGGGGGTTCTACGAGCAGTACTTC. Translation: CAWSFRDRGFYEQYF. Full variable domain (rest looked up from reference TRBV30 and TRBJ2-7): SQTIHQWPATLVQPVGSPLSLECTVEGTSNPNLYWYRQAAGRGLQLLFYSVGIGQISSEVPQNLSASRPQDRQFILSSKKLLLSDSGFYLCAWSFRDRGFYEQYFGPGTRLTVT.

The chain couples TRBV19 to TRBJ1-5; 10 bases are shared with TRBD1. This CDR3 comprises 17 residues. Per germline, CDR1 LNHDA and CDR2 SQIVND (reference sequence). Trimming cost V 4 bases and J 4 bases; bases outside gene matches: 10. DNA for the CDR3: TGTGCCAGTAGTACCCGAGGAGGGACAGGGGAGAATCAGCCCCAGCATTTT. It yields the protein CASSTRGGTGENQPQHF. The variable domain in full, completed from reference TRBV19 and TRBJ1-5, reads DGGITQSPKYLFRKEGQNVTLSCEQNLNHDAMYWYRQDPGQGLRLIYYSQIVNDFQKGDIAEGYSVSREKKESFPLTVTSAQKNPTAFYLCASSTRGGTGENQPQHFGDGTRLSIL.

Turning to this clone: Other DNA variants within this sample encode the same CDR3. The chain is built from TRBV5-1 and TRBJ1-1; D is unclear. The V end was cut by 0 bases, the J end by 1 base, with 10 bases between. This CDR3 is built from 15 residues. Germline CDR1 and CDR2: SGHRS and YFSETQ. CDR3 sequence (DNA): TGCGCCAGCAGCTTGGGGCCAGGCACGAACACTGAAGCTTTCTTT. Translation gives CASSLGPGTNTEAFF.

The chain is built from TRBV27 and TRBJ1-1; D gene unclear. Trimming shortened V by 0 bases and J by 5 bases, and 10 bases separated the two germline ends. Germline CDR1 is MNHEY and CDR2 is SMNVEV (reference sequence). This CDR3 region has 14 residues. CDR3 sequence: CASSLSMGFTEAFF. CDR3 coding DNA: TGTGCCAGCAGTTTATCGATGGGATTTACTGAAGCTTTCTTT.

Turning to this clone: Within the sample, other DNA sequences also encode this same CDR3. J is TRBJ1-1 and V is TRBV7-9; no definite D call. The length of the CDR3 is 14 residues. The germline V and J ends were trimmed by 1 base and 1 base, with 7 bases remaining between them. CDR1 and CDR2 from the germline V gene are SEHNR and FQNEAQ (reference sequence). CDR3 amino acids: CASSLGGENTEAFF. CDR3 DNA sequence: TGTGCCAGCAGCTTAGGTGGGGAGAACACTGAAGCTTTCTTT. Full variable domain (outside the CDR3, taken from reference TRBV7-9 and TRBJ1-1): DTGVSQNPRHKITKRGQNVTFRCDPISEHNRLYWYRQTLGQGPEFLTYFQNEAQLEKSRLLSDRFSAERPKGSFSTLEIQRTEQGDSAMYLCASSLGGENTEAFFGQGTRLTVV.

This CDR3 is CASSQERVTPEAFF. The DNA of the CDR3 is TGCGCCAGCAGCCAAGAAAGGGTGACACCTGAAGCTTTCTTT. The chain carries TRBV4-1 and TRBJ1-1; no clear D. Per germline, CDR1 MGHRA and CDR2 YSYEKL. This CDR3 contains 14 residues. Trimming took 0 bases from V and 6 from J, leaving 11 bases between them.

The chain has TRBV7-9 and TRBJ2-3, with 7 bases matching TRBD1. Germline V gene data show CDR1 as SEHNR and CDR2 as FQNEAQ (reference sequence). There are 14 residues in the CDR3. J gave up 2 bases and V 5 bases, and 4 bases lay outside the gene matches. This CDR3 reads CASSPQGDTDTQYF. In DNA form, the CDR3 reads TGTGCCAGCAGCCCGCAGGGGGACACAGATACGCAGTATTTT.

The chain carries TRBV9 and TRBJ2-2; TRBD1 matches at 7 bases. Trimming at V came to 3 bases and at J to 1 base, leaving 9 bases not matched to a gene. CDR1 SGDLS and CDR2 YYNGEE come from the germline V gene. The CDR3 runs to 17 residues. In DNA, the CDR3 is TGTGCCAGCAGCGCGGCCCCCAGGGGGTTGAACACCGGGGAGCTGTTTTTT. Protein product: CASSAAPRGLNTGELFF.

The chain has TRBV9 and TRBJ2-7; D is unclear. Per the germline V gene, CDR1 is SGDLS and CDR2 is YYNGEE. The length of the CDR3 is 15 residues. The germline V and J ends were trimmed by 3 bases and 4 bases, with 17 bases remaining between them. The CDR3: CASSGHGSPAYEQYF. The CDR3 nucleotides read TGTGCCAGCAGCGGTCACGGCAGCCCGGCTTACGAGCAGTACTTC.

This clone was seen only a few times. The chain links TRBV4-1 to TRBJ2-7; 7 bases align to TRBD2. The CDR3 consists of 17 residues. The V gene end was trimmed by 4 bases and the J gene end by 3 bases; junction bases not matched to a gene: 15. Germline CDR1 is MGHRA and CDR2 is YSYEKL. The DNA of the CDR3 is TGCGCCAGCAGCCTTCAGGCGGGGCTAGCGGCCAACTACGAGCAGTACTTC. The encoded protein is CASSLQAGLAANYEQYF.

The rearrangement uses TRBV28 and TRBJ1-1; 10 bases fit TRBD1. The junction had 26 bases not matched to a gene; V was cut back by 6 bases and J by 10 bases. Germline V gives CDR1 MDHEN, CDR2 SYDVKM. The CDR3 has 19 amino acids. CDR3 protein: CASSHRLPGQGTFGWGAFF. Here the CDR3 DNA reads TGTGCCAGCAGCCACCGACTACCGGGACAGGGGACTTTTGGGTGGGGAGCTTTCTTT.

This rearrangement joins TRBV13 to TRBJ1-2; TRBD1 is a possible D gene (5 bases). V was cut by 4 bases and J by 3 bases, with 12 bases left in between. CDR1 and CDR2 from the germline V gene are PRHDT and FYEKMQ (reference sequence). There are 14 residues in the CDR3. This chain's CDR3 is CASSSRQRDYGYTF. The CDR3 DNA is TGTGCCAGCAGCTCCCGACAGCGAGACTATGGCTACACCTTC.

This chain links TRBV6-5 with TRBJ2-7; 9 nucleotides align to TRBD1. The CDR3 contains 14 residues. V trimming: 8 bases; J trimming: 4 bases; junction bases outside the gene matches: 9. Germline V gives CDR1 MNHEY, CDR2 SVGAGI. The CDR3 DNA reads TGTGCCAGCTCTCCCGGGACAGGGTTTTACGAGCAGTACTTC. It codes for CASSPGTGFYEQYF.

The rearrangement links TRBV5-6 to TRBJ2-1; D gene unclear. Trimming stripped 3 bases from V and 7 bases from J, with 8 bases between. The CDR3 is made up of 12 amino acids. Germline V gene data show CDR1 as SGHDT and CDR2 as YYEEEE. The CDR3 DNA follows: TGTGCCAGCAGCTACAACGGGAATGAGCAGTTCTTC. This encodes CASSYNGNEQFF.

The CDR3 sequence: CSVEDGGYPYEQYF. CDR3 bases: TGCAGCGTTGAAGATGGTGGATACCCTTACGAGCAGTACTTC. V and J are TRBV29-1 and TRBJ2-7, with D unclear. V was clipped by 0 bases and J by 4 bases, with 13 bases between them. This CDR3 has 14 amino acids. CDR1 and CDR2 (germline): SQVTM, ANQGSEA.

The V and J genes are TRBV11-1 and TRBJ2-2; no reliable D call. The CDR3 runs 14 residues. CDR1 and CDR2 from the germline V gene are SGHAT and FQDESV (reference sequence). V was trimmed by 7 bases and J by 3 bases, leaving 12 bases between them. CDR3 DNA: TGTGCCAGCACCGATACCATTGACACCGGGGAGCTGTTTTTT. Translating gives CASTDTIDTGELFF.

This sequence joins TRBV27 and TRBJ2-7; D might be TRBD1 or TRBD2, each matching 5 bases. V was cut by 7 bases and J by 5 bases, with 18 bases left in between. Germline V gene data show CDR1 as MNHEY and CDR2 as SMNVEV (reference sequence). CDR3 length: 14 amino acids. The CDR3 spells CASKWDAGPNEQYF. The CDR3 DNA reads as TGTGCCAGCAAATGGGACGCCGGCCCGAACGAGCAGTACTTC.

The V gene is TRBV4-2, the J gene TRBJ2-7; 7 bases map to TRBD1. The CDR3 spans 15 residues. J lost 4 bases, V lost 1 base, and 7 bases had no gene match. Per germline, CDR1 LGHNA and CDR2 YNFKEQ. The CDR3 is CASSQVSGGIYEQYF. The CDR3 region has the DNA TGTGCCAGCAGCCAAGTATCAGGGGGTATTTACGAGCAGTACTTC.

For this clone: Other DNA sequences in this specimen translate into the identical CDR3. This chain links TRBV29-1 with TRBJ1-1; no reliable D call. The CDR3 runs 13 residues. The germline V gene encodes CDR1 SQVTM and CDR2 ANQGSEA. V lost 3 bases, J lost 4 bases, and 12 bases lay in between. The CDR3 DNA is TGCAGCGTTGATCCTGGATCGGGCACTGAAGCTTTCTTT. Translating it yields CSVDPGSGTEAFF.

To note about this clone: Other DNA sequences of this sample code for an identical CDR3. The chain is built from TRBV27 and TRBJ2-7; D may correspond to TRBD1 or TRBD2 (5 bases each). Germline lookup yields CDR1 MNHEY and CDR2 SMNVEV (reference sequence). This CDR3 spans 11 amino acids. V was cut by 5 bases and J by 5 bases, with 7 bases left in between. The CDR3 here is CASSLGDEQYF. The CDR3 DNA is TGTGCCAGCAGTCTGGGGGACGAGCAGTACTTC.

The chain combines TRBV19 with TRBJ2-7; a weak D match, TRBD1 (6 bases). The CDR3 contains 15 residues. The V end was cut by 4 bases, the J end by 0 bases, with 13 bases between. Germline assignment: CDR1 LNHDA and CDR2 SQIVND (reference sequence). CDR3 DNA sequence: TGTGCCAGTAGTACACGACAGGATACCTCCTACGAGCAGTACTTC. Amino acid sequence: CASSTRQDTSYEQYF.

The count of this clone is one. This chain joins TRBV27 and TRBJ2-7; 10 bases agree with TRBD2. This CDR3 has 15 amino acids. Germline assignment: CDR1 MNHEY and CDR2 SMNVEV (reference sequence). J gave up 6 bases and V 5 bases, and 10 bases lay outside the gene matches. In DNA, the CDR3 is TGTGCCAGCAGTCCTGGGACTAGCGCACCCGGCGAGCAGTACTTC. It specifies CASSPGTSAPGEQYF.

The gene calls are TRBV27 and TRBJ2-1, with 9 positions matching TRBD2. The V and J ends lost 6 bases and 5 bases, in that order; junction bases with no gene match: 8. The CDR3 consists of 15 residues. The germline V gene encodes CDR1 MNHEY and CDR2 SMNVEV (reference sequence). The CDR3 DNA sequence: TGTGCCAGCAGCCCTCTAGCGGGGCTTAACAATGAGCAGTTCTTC. It translates to CASSPLAGLNNEQFF.

The rearrangement links TRBV19 to TRBJ2-7, with a possible D match to TRBD2 (6 bases). The CDR3 extends over 17 amino acids. With 4 bases removed from V and 1 base from J, the gap between germline ends came to 20 bases. CDR1 and CDR2 (germline): LNHDA, SQIVND (reference sequence). CDR3 in DNA: TGTGCCAGTAGTACGGGACGGGAGAAACTCGGATCCTACGAGCAGTACTTC. It is translated as CASSTGREKLGSYEQYF.

The chain has TRBV5-6 and TRBJ1-1; TRBD1 is a possible D gene (5 bases). The germline CDR1 and CDR2 sequences are SGHDT and YYEEEE. V lost 3 bases, J lost 5 bases, and 11 bases lay in between. There are 13 residues in the CDR3. In nucleotides, the CDR3 is TGTGCCAGCAGCTCCATGGGGGGGACTGAAGCTTTCTTT. It codes for CASSSMGGTEAFF.

The V and J genes are TRBV10-3 and TRBJ2-7, with a possible D match to TRBD2 (5 bases). From germline, CDR1 is ENHRY and CDR2 SYGVKD. Trimming pared 6 bases from V and 3 bases from J, leaving 24 bases between. The CDR3 length is 17 residues. CDR3 protein: CAISSGNRGMAGYEQYF. CDR3 nucleotides: TGTGCCATCAGCAGTGGGAACAGAGGGATGGCAGGCTACGAGCAGTACTTC.

The chain is built from TRBV4-1 and TRBJ2-7; D call uncertain. CDR3 length: 14 amino acids. Trimming removed 0 bases at V and 5 bases at J, with 11 bases between. The V gene's germline CDR1 is MGHRA and CDR2 YSYEKL. The CDR3 DNA is TGCGCCAGCAGCCAAGACTGGCAGAATGACGAGCAGTACTTC. Its protein product is CASSQDWQNDEQYF.

Only a few counts were recorded for this clone. The chain carries TRBV6-1 and TRBJ1-3, with a weak D call TRBD1 (5 bases). The CDR3 sequence is 17 residues long. Germline CDR1 reads MNHNS; CDR2 reads SASEGT. V lost 3 bases to trimming and J lost 2 bases, with 17 bases between them. For the CDR3, the DNA is TGTGCCAGCAGTGAGGGACCGATCGAACGTCCTGGAAACACCATATATTTT. Its protein product is CASSEGPIERPGNTIYF.

This chain uses TRBV13 with TRBJ2-1, with D hard to call. The length of the CDR3 is 14 residues. CDR1 is PRHDT and CDR2 is FYEKMQ in the germline V gene (reference sequence). Trimming removed 0 bases from V and 3 bases from J, with 6 bases in between. In DNA, the CDR3 is TGTGCCAGCAGCTTAGGGGATCTCTACAATGAGCAGTTCTTC. This encodes CASSLGDLYNEQFF.

The chain employs TRBV10-2 and TRBJ2-7; weak D call: TRBD1 (6 bases). Germline lookup yields CDR1 WSHSY and CDR2 SAAADI. V gave up 6 bases and J gave up 7 bases, with 10 bases separating them. The CDR3 totals 11 residues. CDR3 nucleotides: TGCGCCAGCAGAGCAGGGGTTGAGCAGTACTTC. Translated, it gives CASRAGVEQYF.